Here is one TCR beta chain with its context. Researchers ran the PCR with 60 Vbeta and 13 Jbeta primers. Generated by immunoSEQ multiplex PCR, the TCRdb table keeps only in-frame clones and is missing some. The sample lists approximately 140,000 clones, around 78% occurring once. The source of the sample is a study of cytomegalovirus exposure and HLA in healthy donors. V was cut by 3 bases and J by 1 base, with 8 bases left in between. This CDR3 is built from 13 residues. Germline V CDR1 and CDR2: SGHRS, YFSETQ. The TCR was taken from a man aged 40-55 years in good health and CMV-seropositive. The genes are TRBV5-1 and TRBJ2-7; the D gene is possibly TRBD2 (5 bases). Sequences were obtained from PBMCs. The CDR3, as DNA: TGCGCCAGCAGCTCCGGGGTTTCCTACGAGCAGTACTTC. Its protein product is CASSSGVSYEQYF.